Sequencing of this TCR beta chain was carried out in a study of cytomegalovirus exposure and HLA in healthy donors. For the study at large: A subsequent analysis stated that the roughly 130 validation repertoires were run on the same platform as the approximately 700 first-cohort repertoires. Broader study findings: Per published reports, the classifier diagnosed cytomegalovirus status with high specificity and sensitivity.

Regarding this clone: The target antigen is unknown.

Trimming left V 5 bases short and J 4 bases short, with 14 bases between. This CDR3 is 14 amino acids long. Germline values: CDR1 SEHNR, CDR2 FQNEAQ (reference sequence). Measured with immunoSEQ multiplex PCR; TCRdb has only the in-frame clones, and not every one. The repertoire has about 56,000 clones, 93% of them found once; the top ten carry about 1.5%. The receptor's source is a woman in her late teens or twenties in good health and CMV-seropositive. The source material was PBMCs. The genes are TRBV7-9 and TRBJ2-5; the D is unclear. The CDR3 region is CASSPGGRRETQYF. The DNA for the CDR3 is TGTGCCAGCAGCCCAGGTGGAAGGCGAGAGACCCAGTACTTC.